The following is a TCR beta chain sequence with its context. How the authors handled the data: Amplification from reference gene primers served as the basis for estimated nucleated cell counts. This table comes from immunoSEQ multiplex PCR, and its TCRdb copy is limited to in-frame clones, with some not included. V and J calls and clone size are copied from that table; D and trimming were computed from the DNA. The repertoire has roughly 230,000 clones, about 83% of them found once; the top ten carry roughly 9.4%. V gave up 7 bases and J gave up 2 bases; unmatched junction bases: 15. This CDR3 comprises 16 residues. Germline V gene data show CDR1 as SGDLS and CDR2 as YYNGEE. This record belongs to a study of blood T cell repertoires in COVID-19. Study in general: Material from acute and convalescent COVID-19 was sourced from the United States, Italy and Spain.

This sequence originates from a middle-aged man with active or convalescent COVID-19. Sequences were obtained from peripheral blood. This chain connects TRBV9 to TRBJ2-7; 7 positions agree with TRBD1. CDR3 nucleotide sequence: TGTGCCAGCTGCCTATGGGCCGGGACAGCGACCTACGAGCAGTACTTC. It is translated as CASCLWAGTATYEQYF.